This note documents a single T cell receptor beta chain sequence. What it binds is not known. The data derive from a study of B cell selection in AIRE deficiency. Study results and caveats: Healthy Tconv contained 36.6% of shared healthy Treg sequences; only TCRbeta sequenced. Around 33% of healthy-donor shared Treg TCRbeta sequences appeared in patient Tconv cells. Shorter CDR3s marked shared Treg sequences, biased toward few non-templated insertions.

Trimming removed 2 bases at V and 8 bases at J, with 19 bases between. The germline CDR1 and CDR2 sequences are SGHTA and FQGNSA. The CDR3 loop spans 16 amino acids. Measured with immunoSEQ multiplex PCR; TCRdb has only the in-frame clones, and not every one. The sample lists about 20,000 clones, 97% occurring once. The sorted conventional CD4 T cells were gated as CD4+CD127+. This TCR was recovered from a human donor with AIRE deficiency. The chain is built from TRBV7-2 and TRBJ2-1; D unclear. What was sequenced was conventional CD4+ T cells sorted from PBMCs. The CDR3 DNA reads as TGTGCCAGCAGCTTAATGAGTAGGAGCCACAATGATGAGCAGTTCTTC. This encodes CASSLMSRSHNDEQFF.